This section outlines one T cell receptor (beta chain) sequence together with its context. V lost 1 base, J lost 5 bases, and 14 bases lay in between. This CDR3 is 16 amino acids long. Germline V lookup: CDR1 LGHNA, CDR2 YSLEER. This entry belongs to a study of T cell changes during pregnancy in multiple sclerosis. Profiling relied on immunoSEQ multiplex PCR, and the TCRdb table lists in-frame clones only, not all of them. The sample records about 36,000 clones, around 92% being singletons. Sequencing used CD4+ T cells from peripheral blood mononuclear cells, obtained in the third trimester of pregnancy. The TCR originated in a female donor in good health, enrolled as a control in a pregnancy study. V is TRBV4-3 and J is TRBJ1-4, with a weak D call TRBD1 (6 bases). The CDR3 loop reads CASSQGGLPLNEKLFF. The CDR3 DNA is TGCGCCAGCAGCCAAGGGGGGCTTCCGCTGAATGAAAAACTGTTTTTT.